This T cell receptor (beta chain) was obtained from a study of shared clonotypes between healthy human individuals. Study conclusions and caveats: In general, naive subsets displayed greater estimated richness than memory subsets did. Generation probability values for non-shared clonotypes were lower than those for clonotypes shared by all four donors.

The CDR3 length is 17 residues. Germline lookup yields CDR1 SEHNR and CDR2 FQNEAQ (reference sequence). Trimming took 1 base from V and 5 from J, leaving 20 bases between them. Only in-frame clones appear in the TCRdb table, and some are missing; sequencing was by immunoSEQ multiplex PCR. The table records around 2,000,000 clones, about 95% of them present only once. Naive CD8 cells were CD45RO-negative, positively selected for CCR7, excluding terminally differentiated effector memory CD45RA+ cells. Comments on this clone: Its target is unknown.

V and J are TRBV7-9 and TRBJ1-1; a possible D gene is TRBD1 (5 bases). This TCR was recovered from a man younger than 35 in good health. The sample taken for sequencing was naive CD8+ T cells sorted from blood. Written as DNA, the CDR3 is TGTGCCAGCAGCTTAGGCTATGACCTTGCAGGGAGTACTGAAGCTTTCTTT. This gives the protein CASSLGYDLAGSTEAFF. Looking up the rest from reference TRBV7-9 and TRBJ1-1 gives the full variable domain: DTGVSQNPRHKITKRGQNVTFRCDPISEHNRLYWYRQTLGQGPEFLTYFQNEAQLEKSRLLSDRFSAERPKGSFSTLEIQRTEQGDSAMYLCASSLGYDLAGSTEAFFGQGTRLTVV.